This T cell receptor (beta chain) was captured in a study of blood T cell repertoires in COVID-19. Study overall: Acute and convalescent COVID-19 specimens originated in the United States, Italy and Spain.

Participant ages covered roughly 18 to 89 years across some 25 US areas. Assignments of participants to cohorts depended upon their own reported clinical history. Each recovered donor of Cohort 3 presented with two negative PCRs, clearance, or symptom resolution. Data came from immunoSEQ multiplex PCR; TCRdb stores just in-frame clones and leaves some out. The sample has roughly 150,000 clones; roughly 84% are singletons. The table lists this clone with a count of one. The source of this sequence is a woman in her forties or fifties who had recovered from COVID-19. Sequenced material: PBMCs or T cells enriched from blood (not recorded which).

Here the CDR3 DNA reads TGTGCCAGTGGTCAGGGCGTGACGCGGCGAGTTACGCGGGCTTTCTTT. The encoded protein is CASGQGVTRRVTRAFF. V usage is TRBV19 and J usage is TRBJ1-1; TRBD1 might be the D (5 bases). The V gene's germline CDR1 is LNHDA and CDR2 SQIVND (reference sequence). Trimming removed 8 bases from V and 11 bases from J, with 30 bases in between. This CDR3 contains 16 residues.